These T cell receptor beta chains were read from a single sample in a study of T cells in tuberculosis. Profiling relied on immunoSEQ multiplex PCR, and the TCRdb table lists in-frame clones only, not all of them. The sample shows tens of thousands of clones, around 92% of them seen only once. The sample taken for sequencing was PBMCs. Receptors were obtained from a donor aged 10 to 29 with latent tuberculosis or without tuberculosis infection. Some clones in this sample may be carry-over from other donors' samples. The CDR3 runs from the conserved cysteine through the conserved F or W. A D gene is named only where the DNA matches it firmly. Expanded clones are given a class, and other clones once, few, many or no size at all.

clone_size,d_call,j_call,v_call,cdr3_nt,cdr3_aa
-,-,TRBJ1-1,TRBV28,TGTGCCAGCAGTTCAGCTGGGGCCCGCGAAGCTTTCTTT,CASSSAGAREAFF
-,-,TRBJ2-7,TRBV29-1,TGCAGCGTTGGATGGGGACAACCGGCGGACGAGCAGTACTTC,CSVGWGQPADEQYF
-,-,TRBJ1-5,TRBV18,TGTGCCAGCTCACCACCGGGGGGGCCCAATCAGCCCCAGCATTTT,CASSPPGGPNQPQHF
-,TRBD1,TRBJ1-2,TRBV27,TGTGCCAGCAGTTCTAGCCCCAGGGGGAACTATGGCTACACCTTC,CASSSSPRGNYGYTF
-,-,TRBJ1-1,TRBV25-1,TGTGCCAGCAGTGAGGCAGCTGAAGCTTTCTTT,CASSEAAEAFF
-,TRBD1,TRBJ1-1,TRBV30,TGTGCCTGGGGGACAGGCGTTATGAACACTGAAGCTTTCTTT,CAWGTGVMNTEAFF
-,-,TRBJ1-3,TRBV27,TGTGCCAGCAGTTTGCTCCCACTGGGGGCGGCTGGAAACACCATATATTTT,CASSLLPLGAAGNTIYF
-,-,TRBJ1-5,TRBV19,TGTGCCAGTACCGGGCGGGAGGGAATATATAGCAATCAGCCCCAGCATTTT,CASTGREGIYSNQPQHF
-,TRBD2,TRBJ2-1,TRBV5-1,TGCGCCAGCAGCTTGGCGCTAGCGGGGAGCCCGGTAGGGAACGAGCAGTTCTTC,CASSLALAGSPVGNEQFF
-,-,TRBJ2-7,TRBV19,TGTGCCAGTAGGGGCCGAGACAGGAACTACGAGCAGTACTTC,CASRGRDRNYEQYF
-,TRBD1,TRBJ2-1,TRBV6-5,TGTGCCAGCAGTGCGACAGGGCCCTCCTACAATGAGCAGTTCTTC,CASSATGPSYNEQFF
-,TRBD2,TRBJ2-5,TRBV18,TGTGCCAGCTCACCACTAGCGGGGGTCCAAGAGACCCAGTACTTC,CASSPLAGVQETQYF
-,-,TRBJ1-5,TRBV11-3,TGTGCCAGCAGCTTAGATCAAGACAAGCCCCAGCATTTT,CASSLDQDKPQHF
-,-,TRBJ2-3,TRBV7-2,TGTGCCAGCAGCTTAGTTGAGTGGGGCCTTAGCACAGATACGCAGTATTTT,CASSLVEWGLSTDTQYF
-,-,TRBJ1-1,TRBV6-5,TGTGCCAGCAGTTACGGGGGGGTATCAGGGCACACTGAAGCTTTCTTT,CASSYGGVSGHTEAFF
once,-,TRBJ2-7,TRBV11-3,TGTGCCAGCAGCTTGTCAGGGTTACACGAGCAGTACTTC,CASSLSGLHEQYF
-,TRBD1,TRBJ2-7,TRBV9,TGTGCCAGCAGCTTTGGACAGGGGGTTGTTGAGCAGTACTTC,CASSFGQGVVEQYF
-,-,TRBJ1-1,TRBV27,TGTGCCAGCCGCCCTCAGGGGAAGCGAGCTTTCTTT,CASRPQGKRAFF
medium-sized,TRBD1,TRBJ1-5,TRBV27,TGTGCCAGCCGGCGGACCTCGACAGGGGCCAATCAGCCCCAGCATTTT,CASRRTSTGANQPQHF
-,TRBD1,TRBJ2-1,TRBV13,TGTGCCAGCAGCTCCTATATACAGGGGGGTGAGCAGTTCTTC,CASSSYIQGGEQFF
-,-,TRBJ1-6,TRBV11-2,TGTGCCAGCAGCTTAGATCAGGGTTACTATAATTCACCCCTCCACTTT,CASSLDQGYYNSPLHF
few,-,TRBJ2-2,TRBV7-2,TGTGCCAGCAGCTTAGAAACAGGGAGGGCCGGGGAGCTGTTTTTT,CASSLETGRAGELFF
-,-,TRBJ2-2,TRBV28,TGTGCCAGCAGTTACCCCGGGGTGGGGACCGGGGAGCTGTTTTTT,CASSYPGVGTGELFF
-,TRBD1,TRBJ2-7,TRBV19,TGTGCCAGTGCACCTACTACAGGGGGCCCCTACGAGCAGTACTTC,CASAPTTGGPYEQYF
-,TRBD1,TRBJ2-5,TRBV7-3,TGTGCCAGCAGCTTAGACGGGGCAGGGGGTCGATCGGTGACCCAGTACTTC,CASSLDGAGGRSVTQYF
once,TRBD2,TRBJ2-3,TRBV4-2,TGTGCCAGCAGCCAGAGGACTAGCGGGGAGTCGAGCACAGATACGCAGTATTTT,CASSQRTSGESSTDTQYF
once,TRBD1,TRBJ1-2,TRBV18,TGTGCCAGCTCACCACGGACAGGCGATGGCTACACCTTC,CASSPRTGDGYTF
-,-,TRBJ1-2,TRBV7-8,TGTGCCAGCAGCTTATCCAGGCTAAACTATGGCTACACCTTC,CASSLSRLNYGYTF
once,TRBD1,TRBJ1-1,TRBV12-5,TGTGCTAGTGGTTTGGCCCAACAGACAGGGCAGGGGACTGAAGCTTTCTTT,CASGLAQQTGQGTEAFF
-,TRBD1,TRBJ2-7,TRBV27,TGTGCCAGCAGTTGGGGGACAGGGGCCTACGAGCAGTACTTC,CASSWGTGAYEQYF
-,-,TRBJ2-5,TRBV9,TGTGCCAGCAGCGCCTACGGGGTTCAAGAGACCCAGTACTTC,CASSAYGVQETQYF
once,TRBD2,TRBJ2-1,TRBV10-3,TGTGCCATCAGTGCACCCGGGACTAGCTATGAGCAGTTCTTC,CAISAPGTSYEQFF
-,-,TRBJ1-5,TRBV4-1,TGCGCCAGCAGCCAAGACAACTATAGCAATCAGCCCCAGCATTTT,CASSQDNYSNQPQHF
-,TRBD1,TRBJ1-3,TRBV6-1,TGTGCCAGCAGTGACGGGACAGCGCTTAGAAACACCATATATTTT,CASSDGTALRNTIYF